The rows below give T cell receptor beta chains drawn from one sample of a study of response to subunit inactivated influenza vaccine. TCRdb reprocessed the RT-PCR reads with MiXCR, giving one entry per CDR3 protein. The data contain more than 700,000 distinct CDR3 sequences, 21% of them seen just once; the ten biggest clones take up 10%. This specimen was PBMCs from blood, taken 5 days after vaccination. The receptors here all came from a man aged 45 to 65 who received an inactivated influenza vaccine. The CDR3 runs from the conserved cysteine through the conserved F or W. Each record gives: J gene, clone size, V gene, D gene, CDR3 protein, CDR3 DNA. The D gene is left open where the match is weak. The size entry is marked missing in some rows and otherwise reads once, few, many or a size class.

J gene: TRBJ1-6; clone size: few; V gene: TRBV7-9; D gene: TRBD1; CDR3 protein: CASSLAGQGANSPLHF; CDR3 DNA: TGTGCCAGCAGCTTAGCTGGACAGGGGGCAAATTCACCCCTCCACTTT
J gene: TRBJ2-3; clone size: .; V gene: TRBV25-1; D gene: TRBD2; CDR3 protein: CASSEASGRWADTQYF; CDR3 DNA: TGTGCCAGCAGTGAGGCTAGCGGGAGGTGGGCAGATACGCAGTATTTT
J gene: TRBJ1-3; clone size: .; V gene: TRBV25-1; D gene: .; CDR3 protein: CASSENHISGNTIYF; CDR3 DNA: TGTGCCAGCAGTGAGAATCACATCTCTGGAAACACCATATATTTT
J gene: TRBJ2-3; clone size: many; V gene: TRBV4-3; D gene: .; CDR3 protein: CASSQTSTDTQYF; CDR3 DNA: TGCGCCAGCAGCCAAACTAGCACAGATACGCAGTATTTT
J gene: TRBJ2-4; clone size: .; V gene: TRBV5-1; D gene: .; CDR3 protein: CASSPGPQNIQYF; CDR3 DNA: TGCGCCAGCAGCCCCGGGCCCCAAAACATTCAGTACTTC
J gene: TRBJ1-2; clone size: many; V gene: TRBV7-8; D gene: TRBD1; CDR3 protein: CASSLTPGQGIKGYGYTF; CDR3 DNA: TGTGCCAGCAGCCTGACTCCGGGACAGGGGATAAAGGGATATGGCTACACCTTC
J gene: TRBJ2-2; clone size: .; V gene: TRBV4-1; D gene: TRBD2; CDR3 protein: CASSQDITGGRRELFF; CDR3 DNA: TGCGCCAGCAGCCAAGATATAACGGGGGGAAGACGGGAGCTGTTTTTT
J gene: TRBJ2-2; clone size: few; V gene: TRBV12-3/TRBV12-4; D gene: .; CDR3 protein: CATAWFLNTGELFF; CDR3 DNA: TGTGCCACAGCCTGGTTCTTGAACACCGGGGAGCTGTTTTTT
J gene: TRBJ2-3; clone size: few; V gene: TRBV24-1; D gene: .; CDR3 protein: CATSEPYPGENTQYF; CDR3 DNA: TGTGCCACCAGTGAGCCTTACCCCGGTGAGAATACGCAGTATTTT
J gene: TRBJ2-2; clone size: .; V gene: TRBV2; D gene: TRBD1; CDR3 protein: CASRPDRAGTGELFF; CDR3 DNA: TGTGCCAGCAGACCGGACAGGGCGGGCACCGGGGAGCTGTTTTTT
J gene: TRBJ2-7; clone size: .; V gene: TRBV4-3; D gene: .; CDR3 protein: CASSQVGRGDDEQYF; CDR3 DNA: TGCGCCAGCAGCCAAGTAGGCAGGGGGGACGACGAGCAGTACTTC
J gene: TRBJ2-1; clone size: few; V gene: TRBV4-3; D gene: .; CDR3 protein: CASSQDLGGESYNEQFF; CDR3 DNA: TGCGCCAGCAGCCAAGATCTCGGGGGAGAATCCTACAATGAGCAGTTCTTC
J gene: TRBJ1-2; clone size: .; V gene: TRBV5-1; D gene: TRBD1; CDR3 protein: CASSQTGGSYGYTF; CDR3 DNA: TGCGCCAGCAGCCAAACAGGGGGAAGCTATGGCTACACCTTC
J gene: TRBJ2-1; clone size: few; V gene: TRBV10-3; D gene: .; CDR3 protein: CAIRRFDEQFF; CDR3 DNA: TGTGCCATCAGACGATTCGATGAGCAGTTCTTC
J gene: TRBJ2-1; clone size: .; V gene: TRBV28; D gene: TRBD2; CDR3 protein: CASDAGDKRSEQFF; CDR3 DNA: TGTGCCAGCGATGCGGGAGATAAGCGCAGTGAGCAGTTCTTC
J gene: TRBJ1-1; clone size: few; V gene: TRBV5-4; D gene: TRBD1; CDR3 protein: CASSLWTGGTEAFF; CDR3 DNA: TGTGCCAGCAGCCTATGGACAGGAGGGACTGAAGCTTTCTTT
J gene: TRBJ2-5; clone size: few; V gene: TRBV9; D gene: .; CDR3 protein: CASSVGSGVQETQYF; CDR3 DNA: TGTGCCAGCAGCGTAGGGTCCGGAGTCCAAGAGACCCAGTACTTC
J gene: TRBJ2-7; clone size: .; V gene: TRBV20-1; D gene: .; CDR3 protein: CSARDRGILYEQYF; CDR3 DNA: TGCAGTGCTAGAGATCGGGGAATCCTCTACGAGCAGTACTTC
J gene: TRBJ1-6; clone size: few; V gene: TRBV15; D gene: .; CDR3 protein: CATSSYNSPLHF; CDR3 DNA: TGTGCCACCAGCTCCTATAATTCACCCCTCCACTTT
J gene: TRBJ2-3; clone size: .; V gene: TRBV6-5; D gene: TRBD2; CDR3 protein: CASSYSKILAGADTQYF; CDR3 DNA: TGTGCCAGCAGTTACTCGAAGATTCTAGCGGGGGCAGATACGCAGTATTTT
J gene: TRBJ2-1; clone size: .; V gene: TRBV5-1; D gene: .; CDR3 protein: CASSLAAQWSSYNEQFF; CDR3 DNA: TGCGCCAGCAGCTTGGCCGCACAATGGAGCTCCTACAATGAGCAGTTCTTC
J gene: TRBJ1-1; clone size: once; V gene: TRBV10-3; D gene: .; CDR3 protein: CAITRIAKNTEAFF; CDR3 DNA: TGTGCCATCACTCGGATAGCCAAGAACACTGAAGCTTTCTTT
J gene: TRBJ2-7; clone size: .; V gene: TRBV20-1; D gene: TRBD2; CDR3 protein: CSARGTSGYYEQYF; CDR3 DNA: TGCAGTGCTAGAGGGACTAGCGGATACTACGAGCAGTACTTC
J gene: TRBJ2-3; clone size: .; V gene: TRBV29-1; D gene: TRBD2; CDR3 protein: CSGGLAGVRDTQYF; CDR3 DNA: TGCAGCGGGGGACTAGCGGGGGTAAGGGATACGCAGTATTTT
J gene: TRBJ2-7; clone size: .; V gene: TRBV4-2; D gene: TRBD2; CDR3 protein: CASSQESLAVYEQYF; CDR3 DNA: TGTGCCAGCAGCCAAGAGTCACTAGCGGTATACGAGCAGTACTTC
J gene: TRBJ1-1; clone size: .; V gene: TRBV6-2/TRBV6-3; D gene: .; CDR3 protein: CASSYLVENTEAFF; CDR3 DNA: TGTGCCAGCAGTTACTTAGTCGAGAACACTGAAGCTTTCTTT
J gene: TRBJ2-1; clone size: few; V gene: TRBV6-2/TRBV6-3; D gene: TRBD2; CDR3 protein: CASSYSMRTSGYNEQFF; CDR3 DNA: TGTGCCAGCAGTTACTCGATGCGGACTAGCGGATACAATGAGCAGTTCTTC
J gene: TRBJ1-5; clone size: .; V gene: TRBV6-2/TRBV6-3; D gene: .; CDR3 protein: CASRVLGSNQPQHF; CDR3 DNA: TGTGCCAGCAGGGTACTGGGGAGCAATCAGCCCCAGCATTTT
J gene: TRBJ1-1; clone size: .; V gene: TRBV28; D gene: .; CDR3 protein: CASSSQWTWYF; CDR3 DNA: TGTGCCAGCAGTTCGCAGTGGACGTGGTACTTT
J gene: TRBJ2-5; clone size: many; V gene: TRBV12-3/TRBV12-4; D gene: .; CDR3 protein: CASTARAVQETQYF; CDR3 DNA: TGTGCCAGCACCGCTCGTGCAGTCCAAGAGACCCAGTACTTC
J gene: TRBJ2-5; clone size: few; V gene: TRBV4-1; D gene: TRBD1; CDR3 protein: CASSRTGTGNQETQYF; CDR3 DNA: TGCGCCAGCAGCCGGACCGGGACAGGGAACCAAGAGACCCAGTACTTC
J gene: TRBJ2-7; clone size: .; V gene: TRBV7-2; D gene: .; CDR3 protein: CASSLVGQLRAEQYF; CDR3 DNA: TGTGCCAGCAGCTTAGTGGGGCAGCTGCGGGCCGAGCAGTACTTC
J gene: TRBJ2-7; clone size: .; V gene: TRBV10-3; D gene: TRBD2; CDR3 protein: CAISLRAGGGEQYF; CDR3 DNA: TGTGCCATCAGCCTCCGAGCGGGAGGCGGCGAGCAGTACTTC
J gene: TRBJ1-2; clone size: few; V gene: TRBV29-1; D gene: TRBD1; CDR3 protein: CSVGGQGYYGYTF; CDR3 DNA: TGCAGCGTTGGCGGACAGGGCTACTATGGCTACACCTTC
J gene: TRBJ1-6; clone size: .; V gene: TRBV5-5; D gene: .; CDR3 protein: CASSFEGIKVPLHF; CDR3 DNA: TGTGCCAGCAGCTTCGAAGGAATTAAGGTACCCCTCCACTTT
J gene: TRBJ2-5; clone size: .; V gene: TRBV5-1; D gene: .; CDR3 protein: CASTNTGGETQYF; CDR3 DNA: TGCGCCAGCACCAATACAGGTGGTGAGACCCAGTACTTC
J gene: TRBJ2-5; clone size: .; V gene: TRBV6-6; D gene: .; CDR3 protein: CDQDSSQETQYF; CDR3 DNA: TGTGACCAGGACAGTTCTCAAGAGACCCAGTACTTC
J gene: TRBJ1-2; clone size: .; V gene: TRBV7-2; D gene: .; CDR3 protein: CASSLGNRESYGYTF; CDR3 DNA: TGTGCCAGCAGCTTAGGAAACAGGGAATCCTATGGCTACACCTTC
J gene: TRBJ2-6; clone size: .; V gene: TRBV10-3; D gene: .; CDR3 protein: CAISVAPTANSGANVLTF; CDR3 DNA: TGTGCCATCAGTGTGGCTCCGACTGCCAACTCTGGGGCCAACGTCCTGACTTTC
J gene: TRBJ2-3; clone size: .; V gene: TRBV29-1; D gene: TRBD2; CDR3 protein: CSVDGLAGTTDTQYF; CDR3 DNA: TGCAGCGTTGATGGGCTAGCGGGAACCACAGATACGCAGTATTTT
J gene: TRBJ2-1; clone size: .; V gene: TRBV5-1; D gene: .; CDR3 protein: CASSFDDAADEQFF; CDR3 DNA: TGCGCCAGCAGCTTTGACGACGCCGCGGATGAGCAGTTCTTC
J gene: TRBJ2-3; clone size: few; V gene: TRBV15; D gene: TRBD1; CDR3 protein: CATSKGQSSTDTQYF; CDR3 DNA: TGTGCCACCAGCAAGGGACAGTCTAGCACAGATACGCAGTATTTT
J gene: TRBJ2-2; clone size: few; V gene: TRBV4-3; D gene: TRBD2; CDR3 protein: CASSQGEGPGELFF; CDR3 DNA: TGCGCCAGCAGCCAAGGGGAGGGACCCGGGGAGCTGTTTTTT
J gene: TRBJ2-5; clone size: .; V gene: TRBV28; D gene: TRBD2; CDR3 protein: CASRPSPGTSFGETQYF; CDR3 DNA: TGTGCCAGCAGACCTAGCCCCGGGACTAGCTTTGGGGAGACCCAGTACTTC
J gene: TRBJ2-2; clone size: .; V gene: TRBV4-3; D gene: .; CDR3 protein: CASSQVDGNTGELFF; CDR3 DNA: TGCGCCAGCAGCCAAGTGGACGGGAACACCGGGGAGCTGTTTTTT
J gene: TRBJ2-3; clone size: few; V gene: TRBV24-1; D gene: TRBD1; CDR3 protein: CATSDSTTGPAQYF; CDR3 DNA: TGTGCCACCAGTGATTCCACGACAGGGCCTGCGCAGTATTTT